This T cell receptor beta chain originates from a study of cytomegalovirus exposure and HLA in healthy donors. Across the whole study: A prior analysis found around 110 million unique TCR beta sequences from around 190 million T cells.

A multiplex PCR was run with 60 Vbeta primers and 13 Jbeta primers. This table comes from immunoSEQ multiplex PCR, and its TCRdb copy is limited to in-frame clones, with some not included. The data contain 180,000 or so clones, over 65% of them singletons. The V gene's germline CDR1 is MDHEN and CDR2 SYDVKM. This CDR3 is 15 amino acids long. The V end was cut by 0 bases, the J end by 5 bases, with 13 bases between. Sequencing used PBMCs. This sequence joins TRBV28 and TRBJ2-5, with D perhaps matching TRBD2 (6 bases). The clonotype was recovered from a man younger than 30 in good health and CMV-seronegative. This CDR3 reads CASSLWGGRGETQYF. The CDR3, as DNA: TGTGCCAGCAGTTTATGGGGGGGAAGAGGGGAGACCCAGTACTTC.